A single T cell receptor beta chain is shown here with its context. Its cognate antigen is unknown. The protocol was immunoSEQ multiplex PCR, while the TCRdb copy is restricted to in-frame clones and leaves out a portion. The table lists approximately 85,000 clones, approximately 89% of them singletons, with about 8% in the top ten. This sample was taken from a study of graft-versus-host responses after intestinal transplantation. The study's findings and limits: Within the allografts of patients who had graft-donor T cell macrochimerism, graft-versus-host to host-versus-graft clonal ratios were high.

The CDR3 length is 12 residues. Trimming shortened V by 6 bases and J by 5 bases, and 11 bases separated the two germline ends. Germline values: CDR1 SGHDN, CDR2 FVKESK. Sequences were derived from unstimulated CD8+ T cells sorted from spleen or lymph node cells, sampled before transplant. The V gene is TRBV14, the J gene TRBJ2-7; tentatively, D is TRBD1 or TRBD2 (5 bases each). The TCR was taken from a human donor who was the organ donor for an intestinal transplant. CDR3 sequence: CASSHSGHEQYF. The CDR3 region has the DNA TGTGCCAGCAGTCACTCGGGGCACGAGCAGTACTTC.